Listed below are T cell receptor beta chains from one sample, sequenced in a study of shared clonotypes between healthy human individuals. Sequenced by immunoSEQ multiplex PCR; TCRdb stores in-frame clones only, minus some. The data contain hundreds of thousands of clones, roughly 72% of them seen just once; the ten biggest clones take up around 2%. The sample comprised memory CD4+ T cells sorted from blood. The receptors shown here come from a woman between 25 and 40 years old in good health. The CDR3 runs from the conserved cysteine through the conserved F or W. The D gene is left open where the match is weak. A row's size may be missing; if present it is once, few, many or a size class.

>TRBV6-5|NA|TRBJ2-7|TRBD1
TGTGCCAGCAGCCCTGCCGGACAGGGAACCTACGAGCAGTACTTC
CASSPAGQGTYEQYF
>TRBV6-5|NA|TRBJ2-5|NA
TGTGCCAGCAGTCCAGGGGCCCACCAAGAGACCCAGTACTTC
CASSPGAHQETQYF
>TRBV6-1|NA|TRBJ1-2|NA
TGTGCCAGCAGTGAAGGTGAGGGAGTCAACTATGGCTACACCTTC
CASSEGEGVNYGYTF
>TRBV5-6|NA|TRBJ2-5|NA
TGTGCCAGCAGCTCGCTTGACAGCACCCAAGAGACCCAGTACTTC
CASSSLDSTQETQYF
>TRBV5-1|NA|TRBJ2-7|NA
TGCGCCAGCAGCTCCCAGGGTTCCCCCTACGAGCAGTACTTC
CASSSQGSPYEQYF
>TRBV29-1|NA|TRBJ2-5|NA
TGCAGCGTTGTTCTCGGGAGCCAAGAGACCCAGTACTTC
CSVVLGSQETQYF
>TRBV11-2|once|TRBJ2-1|TRBD2
TGTGCCAGCAGCTTAAGGCCAGCGGGAGGGCTAAATGAGCAGTTCTTC
CASSLRPAGGLNEQFF
>TRBV5-1|NA|TRBJ2-1|NA
TGCGCCAGCAGCTTGGACGTGGCCTCCTACAATGAGCAGTTCTTC
CASSLDVASYNEQFF
>TRBV29-1|NA|TRBJ1-3|NA
TGCAGCGTTCACAGGGCCCTCTCTGGAAACACCATATATTTT
CSVHRALSGNTIYF
>TRBV11-2|NA|TRBJ2-7|NA
TGTGCCAGCAGCTTAGATCGAAGTACTGGCAACGAGCAGTACTTC
CASSLDRSTGNEQYF
>TRBV15|NA|TRBJ2-3|NA
TGTGCCACCAGCAGAGACCGCGGGGTGAGCACAGATACGCAGTATTTT
CATSRDRGVSTDTQYF
>TRBV28|NA|TRBJ1-4|TRBD1
TGTGCCAGCAGCCCAACCGGGACAGGGGGTGAAAAACTGTTTTTT
CASSPTGTGGEKLFF
>TRBV5-1|few|TRBJ2-1|NA
TGCGCCAGCAGTCGGGACTCGAGCTCCTACAATGAGCAGTTCTTC
CASSRDSSSYNEQFF
>TRBV6-1|NA|TRBJ2-3|NA
TGTGCCAGCGGGGCCAGGACTACTCTCACAGATACGCAGTATTTT
CASGARTTLTDTQYF
>TRBV6-5|NA|TRBJ1-4|NA
TGTGCCAGCAAGTCCCCAGGAAATGAAAAACTGTTTTTT
CASKSPGNEKLFF
>TRBV7-3|few|TRBJ2-1|NA
TGTGCCAGCAGCTTAACCCCCTCGAACAATGAGCAGTTCTTC
CASSLTPSNNEQFF
>TRBV29-1|NA|TRBJ1-2|NA
TGCAGCGTTGTAAAGGGAACGGACTATGGCTACACCTTC
CSVVKGTDYGYTF
>TRBV5-1|NA|TRBJ1-1|NA
TGCGCCAGCAGCACACAGACAGGCGGCGGCGGGGCTTTCTTT
CASSTQTGGGGAFF
>TRBV6-1|NA|TRBJ2-7|NA
TGTGCCAGCAAGGTGGGACCAACCTACGAGCAGTACTTC
CASKVGPTYEQYF
>TRBV28|NA|TRBJ2-7|TRBD2
TGTGCCAGCAGTTCTAGCGGGGGGAGATCCTACGAGCAGTACTTC
CASSSSGGRSYEQYF
>TRBV5-8|NA|TRBJ2-6|TRBD1
TGTGCCAGCAGCAGACGGACAGGGGGCGGATTGGCTGGGGCCAACGTCCTGACTTTC
CASSRRTGGGLAGANVLTF
>TRBV5-4|NA|TRBJ2-2|TRBD1
TGTGCCAGCAGCTCGGACAGGGCTCTCGGGGAGCTGTTTTTT
CASSSDRALGELFF
>TRBV7-9|once|TRBJ2-1|TRBD2
TGTGCCAGCAGCTTGGTAGGACTAGCGGGAGATGAGCAGTTCTTC
CASSLVGLAGDEQFF
>TRBV6-1|NA|TRBJ2-7|TRBD2
TGTGCCAGCGGGCTAGCGGGAGCCTACGAGCAGTACTTC
CASGLAGAYEQYF
>TRBV5-1|few|TRBJ1-1|NA
TGCGCCAGCAGCTTACAGGGAGGGGACACTGAAGCTTTCTTT
CASSLQGGDTEAFF
>TRBV27|NA|TRBJ1-4|NA
TGTGCCAGCAGTTCGCAGGGTGCAACTAATGAAAAACTGTTTTTT
CASSSQGATNEKLFF
>TRBV28|NA|TRBJ2-7|NA
TGTGCCAGCAGACGACAGGAGAGCTCCTACGAGCAGTACTTC
CASRRQESSYEQYF
>TRBV29-1|few|TRBJ1-5|NA
TGCAGCGTTGAAGAACAGGATAATCAGCCCCAGCATTTT
CSVEEQDNQPQHF
>TRBV15|NA|TRBJ2-7|TRBD2
TGTGCCACCAGCAGCGGGGGGGATAGTTACGAGCAGTACTTC
CATSSGGDSYEQYF
>TRBV30|NA|TRBJ1-2|TRBD1
TGTGCCTGGACCCGACAGGGGGCGGCCCATTTCTATGGCTACACCTTC
CAWTRQGAAHFYGYTF
>TRBV7-2|once|TRBJ1-3|NA
TGTGCCAGCAGCTTAGCCGCAGACTCTGGAAACACCATATATTTT
CASSLAADSGNTIYF
>TRBV6-4|many|TRBJ2-7|NA
TGTGCCAGCACCGGGGCGGTGGGAGGAAATAGGGGGAGATATTACGAGCAGTACTTC
CASTGAVGGNRGRYYEQYF
>TRBV4-1|many|TRBJ2-6|NA
TGCGCCAGCAGCCAAGTGGGACGCAGCTCTGGGGCCAACGTCCTGACTTTC
CASSQVGRSSGANVLTF
>TRBV2|NA|TRBJ2-5|TRBD2
TGTGCCAGCAGTGGTCGACTAGCGGGGAACCAAGAGACCCAGTACTTC
CASSGRLAGNQETQYF
>TRBV10-1|once|TRBJ1-2|NA
TGCGCCAGCAGTGAGCGGGCGGGTGGCGGCTACACCTTC
CASSERAGGGYTF